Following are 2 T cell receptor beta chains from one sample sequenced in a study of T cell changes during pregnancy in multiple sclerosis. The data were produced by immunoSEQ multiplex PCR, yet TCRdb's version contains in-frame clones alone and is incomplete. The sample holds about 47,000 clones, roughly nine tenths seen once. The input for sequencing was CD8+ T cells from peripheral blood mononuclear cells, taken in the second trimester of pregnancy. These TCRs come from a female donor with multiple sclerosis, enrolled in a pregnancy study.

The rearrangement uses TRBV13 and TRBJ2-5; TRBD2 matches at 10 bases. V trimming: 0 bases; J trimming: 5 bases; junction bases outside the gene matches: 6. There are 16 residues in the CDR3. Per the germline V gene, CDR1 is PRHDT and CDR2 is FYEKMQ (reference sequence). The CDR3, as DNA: TGTGCCAGCAGCTTAGGGTCTAGCGGGGGATGGGAGACCCAGTACTTC. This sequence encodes CASSLGSSGGWETQYF.

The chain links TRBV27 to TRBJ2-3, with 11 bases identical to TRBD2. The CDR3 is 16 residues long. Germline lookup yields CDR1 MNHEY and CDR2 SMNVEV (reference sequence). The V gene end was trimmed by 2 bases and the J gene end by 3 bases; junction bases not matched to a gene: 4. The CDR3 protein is CASSLAASGGTDTQYF. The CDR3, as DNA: TGTGCCAGCAGTTTAGCCGCTAGCGGGGGGACAGATACGCAGTATTTT.